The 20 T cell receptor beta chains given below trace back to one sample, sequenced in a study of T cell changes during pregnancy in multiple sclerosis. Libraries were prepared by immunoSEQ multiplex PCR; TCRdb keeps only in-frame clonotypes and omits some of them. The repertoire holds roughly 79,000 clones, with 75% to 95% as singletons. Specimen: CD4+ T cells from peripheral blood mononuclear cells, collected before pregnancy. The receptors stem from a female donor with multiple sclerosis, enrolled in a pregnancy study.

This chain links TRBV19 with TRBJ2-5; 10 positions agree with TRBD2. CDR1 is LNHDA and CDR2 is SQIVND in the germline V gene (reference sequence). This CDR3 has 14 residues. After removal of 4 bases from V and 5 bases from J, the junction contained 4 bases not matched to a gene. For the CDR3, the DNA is TGTGCCAGTAGTACTAGCGGGAGTGGCGAGACCCAGTACTTC. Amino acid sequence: CASSTSGSGETQYF.

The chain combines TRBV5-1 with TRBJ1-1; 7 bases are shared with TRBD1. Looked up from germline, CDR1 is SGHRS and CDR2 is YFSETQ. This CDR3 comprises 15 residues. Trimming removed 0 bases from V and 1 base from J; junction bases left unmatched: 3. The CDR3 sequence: CASSLGTGRNTEAFF. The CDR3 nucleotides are TGCGCCAGCAGCTTGGGGACAGGAAGGAACACTGAAGCTTTCTTT.

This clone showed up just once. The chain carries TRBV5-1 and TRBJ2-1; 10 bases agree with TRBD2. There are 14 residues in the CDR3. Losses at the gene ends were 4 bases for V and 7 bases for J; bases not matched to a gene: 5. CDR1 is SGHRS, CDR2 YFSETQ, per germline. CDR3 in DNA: TGCGCCAGCAGCGCGGTAGCGGGAGGAAATGAGCAGTTCTTC. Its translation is CASSAVAGGNEQFF.

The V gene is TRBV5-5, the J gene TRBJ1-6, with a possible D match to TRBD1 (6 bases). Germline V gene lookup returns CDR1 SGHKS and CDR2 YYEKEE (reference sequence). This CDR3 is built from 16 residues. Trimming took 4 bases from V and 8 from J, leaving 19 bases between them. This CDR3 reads CASSLSRQVLDSPLHF. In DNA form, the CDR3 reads TGTGCCAGCAGCCTATCGCGACAGGTTTTGGATTCACCCCTCCACTTT.

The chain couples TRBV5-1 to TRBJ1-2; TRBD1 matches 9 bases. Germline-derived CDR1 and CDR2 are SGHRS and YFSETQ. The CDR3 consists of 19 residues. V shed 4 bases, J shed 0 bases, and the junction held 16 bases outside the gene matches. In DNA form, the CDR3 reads TGCGCCAGCAGCCCAGGGGACAGGGAATCTTGGGCAACTAACTATGGCTACACCTTC. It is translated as CASSPGDRESWATNYGYTF.

The CDR3 nucleotides read TGTGCCAGCAGCTTTGTCGTTCGGGGGGTAACCACAGATACGCAGTATTTT. This sequence encodes CASSFVVRGVTTDTQYF. V and J are TRBV5-6 and TRBJ2-3; the match to TRBD2 covers 7 bases. CDR1 is SGHDT and CDR2 is YYEEEE in the germline V gene. With V trimmed by 2 bases and J by 2 bases, 11 bases remained unmatched. The CDR3 is 17 residues long.

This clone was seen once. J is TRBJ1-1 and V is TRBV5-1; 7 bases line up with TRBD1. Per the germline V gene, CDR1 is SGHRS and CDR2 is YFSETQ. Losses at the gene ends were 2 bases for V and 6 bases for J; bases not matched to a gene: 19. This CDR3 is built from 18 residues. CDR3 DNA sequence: TGCGCCAGCAGCTTCCTGACAGGGATGGGAGCTAAAGGGCCTGAAGCTTTCTTT. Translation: CASSFLTGMGAKGPEAFF.

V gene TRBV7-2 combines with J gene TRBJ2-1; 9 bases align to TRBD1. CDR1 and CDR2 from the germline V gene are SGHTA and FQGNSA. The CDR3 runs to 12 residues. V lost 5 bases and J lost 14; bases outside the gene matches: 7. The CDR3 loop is CASSVGTGREFF. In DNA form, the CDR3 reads TGTGCCAGCAGCGTCGGGACAGGGAGGGAGTTCTTC.

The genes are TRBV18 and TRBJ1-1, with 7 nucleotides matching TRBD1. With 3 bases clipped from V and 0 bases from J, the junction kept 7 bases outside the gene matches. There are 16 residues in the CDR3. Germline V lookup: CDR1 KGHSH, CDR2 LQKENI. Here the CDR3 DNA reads TGTGCCAGCTCACCTCTTCCGGGACAGATGAACACTGAAGCTTTCTTT. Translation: CASSPLPGQMNTEAFF.

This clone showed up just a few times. CDR3 loop: CACGSEKLFF. DNA for the CDR3: TGTGCCTGCGGGAGTGAAAAACTGTTTTTT. The J gene is TRBJ1-4, the V gene TRBV30; no reliable D call. CDR3 length: 10 residues. Germline CDR1 reads GTSNPN; CDR2 reads SVGIG (reference sequence). With 6 bases removed from V and 7 bases from J, the gap between germline ends came to 6 bases. Together with reference TRBV30 and TRBJ1-4, the CDR3 gives the full variable domain: SQTIHQWPATLVQPVGSPLSLECTVEGTSNPNLYWYRQAAGRGLQLLFYSVGIGQISSEVPQNLSASRPQDRQFILSSKKLLLSDSGFYLCACGSEKLFFGSGTQLSVL.

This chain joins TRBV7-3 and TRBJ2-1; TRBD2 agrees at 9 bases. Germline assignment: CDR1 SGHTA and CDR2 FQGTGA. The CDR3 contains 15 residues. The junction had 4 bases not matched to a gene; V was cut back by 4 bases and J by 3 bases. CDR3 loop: CASSSGLANYNEQFF. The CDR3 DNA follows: TGTGCCAGCAGCTCAGGACTAGCGAACTACAATGAGCAGTTCTTC.

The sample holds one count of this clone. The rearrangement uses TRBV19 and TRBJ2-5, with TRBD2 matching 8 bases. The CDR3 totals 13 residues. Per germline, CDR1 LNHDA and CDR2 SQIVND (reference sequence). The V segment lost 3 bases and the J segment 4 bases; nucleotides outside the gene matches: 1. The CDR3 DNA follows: TGTGCCAGTAGTATGGCGGGAGGAGAGACCCAGTACTTC. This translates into CASSMAGGETQYF.

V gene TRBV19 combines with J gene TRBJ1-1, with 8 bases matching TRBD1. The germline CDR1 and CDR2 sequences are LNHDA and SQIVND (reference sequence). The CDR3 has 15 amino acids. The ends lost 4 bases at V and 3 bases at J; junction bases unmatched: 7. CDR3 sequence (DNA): TGTGCCAGTAGTACACCAGGGGGCGCACACACTGAAGCTTTCTTT. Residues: CASSTPGGAHTEAFF.

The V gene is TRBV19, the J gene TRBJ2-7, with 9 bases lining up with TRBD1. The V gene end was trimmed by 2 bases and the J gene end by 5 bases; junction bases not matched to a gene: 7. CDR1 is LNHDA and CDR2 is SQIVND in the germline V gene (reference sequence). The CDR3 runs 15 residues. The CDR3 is CASSIRRDRAHEQYF. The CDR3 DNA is TGTGCCAGTAGTATACGTAGGGACAGGGCCCACGAGCAGTACTTC.

DNA of the CDR3: TGTGCCAGCAGCCAGCTGACTAGCGGGAAGGCGGATACGCAGTATTTT. Translating it yields CASSQLTSGKADTQYF. The chain recombines TRBV4-2 with TRBJ2-3, with 11 bases identical to TRBD2. Germline trimming cut 3 bases from V and 6 bases from J; bases unmatched to any gene: 8. The CDR3 loop spans 16 amino acids. CDR1 is LGHNA and CDR2 is YNFKEQ in the germline V gene.

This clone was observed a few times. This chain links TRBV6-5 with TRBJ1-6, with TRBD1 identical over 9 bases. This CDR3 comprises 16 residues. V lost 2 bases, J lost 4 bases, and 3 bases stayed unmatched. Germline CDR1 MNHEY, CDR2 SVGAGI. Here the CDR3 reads CASSYTGTGYNSPLHF. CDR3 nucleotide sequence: TGTGCCAGCAGTTACACCGGGACAGGGTATAATTCACCCCTCCACTTT.

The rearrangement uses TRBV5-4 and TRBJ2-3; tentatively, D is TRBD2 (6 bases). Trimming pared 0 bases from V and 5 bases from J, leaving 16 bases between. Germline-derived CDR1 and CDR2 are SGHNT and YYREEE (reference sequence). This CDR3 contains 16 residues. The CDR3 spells CASSLEYQRRGDTQYF. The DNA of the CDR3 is TGTGCCAGCAGCTTGGAGTACCAAAGGCGGGGAGATACGCAGTATTTT. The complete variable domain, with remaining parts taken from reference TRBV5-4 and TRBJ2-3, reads ETGVTQSPTHLIKTRGQQVTLRCSSQSGHNTVSWYQQALGQGPQFIFQYYREEENGRGNFPPRFSGLQFPNYSSELNVNALELDDSALYLCASSLEYQRRGDTQYFGPGTRLTVL.

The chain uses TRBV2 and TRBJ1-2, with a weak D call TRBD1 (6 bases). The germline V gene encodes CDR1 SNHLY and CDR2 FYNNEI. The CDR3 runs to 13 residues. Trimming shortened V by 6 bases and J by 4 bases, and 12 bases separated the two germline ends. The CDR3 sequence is CASRGQFFYGYTF. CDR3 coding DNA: TGTGCCAGCAGAGGACAGTTCTTCTATGGCTACACCTTC. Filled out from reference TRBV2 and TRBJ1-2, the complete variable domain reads EPEVTQTPSHQVTQMGQEVILRCVPISNHLYFYWYRQILGQKVEFLVSFYNNEISEKSEIFDDQFSVERPDGSNFTLKIRSTKLEDSAMYFCASRGQFFYGYTFGSGTRLTVV.

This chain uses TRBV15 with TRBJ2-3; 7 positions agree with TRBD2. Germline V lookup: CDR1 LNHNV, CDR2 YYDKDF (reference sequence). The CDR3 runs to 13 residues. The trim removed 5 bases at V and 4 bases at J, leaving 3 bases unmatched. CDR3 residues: CATSAGRADTQYF. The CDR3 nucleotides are TGTGCCACCAGCGCAGGGAGGGCAGATACGCAGTATTTT.

The CDR3 reads CASSWDRGRTEAFF. The DNA of the CDR3 is TGTGCCAGCAGCTGGGACAGGGGGAGAACTGAAGCTTTCTTT. The genes are TRBV7-9 and TRBJ1-1; 11 bases are shared with TRBD1. J was trimmed by 5 bases and V by 4 bases; bases with no gene match: 3. This CDR3 spans 14 amino acids. The germline gives CDR1 SEHNR, CDR2 FQNEAQ (reference sequence).